This T cell receptor (beta chain) was obtained from a study of shared clonotypes between healthy human individuals. General observations from the study: Generally, naive subsets came out with larger estimated richness than memory subsets. Rarefaction curves obtained for sorted subsets showed sequencing incomplete despite large depth. About 5% of naive CD4 clonotypes were shared across a few donors.

Germline V lookup: CDR1 SGHRS, CDR2 YFSETQ. Losses at the gene ends were 4 bases for V and 6 bases for J; bases not matched to a gene: 12. The CDR3 length is 17 residues. As for this clone: The antigen remains unidentified.

At a deep level, the assay was run. Here immunoSEQ multiplex PCR was the method, and the copy in TCRdb shows in-frame clones only, minus some. The table records some 2.1 million clones, 85% to 95% of them present only once. Sequencing used naive CD4+ T cells sorted from blood. Subset given: CD45RA+ positively selected. The J gene is TRBJ2-7, the V gene TRBV5-1; 14 nucleotides align to TRBD2. This sequence originates from a man between 18 and 35 years old in good health. CDR3 DNA sequence: TGCGCCAGCAGCAAACAGGGACTAGCGGGAGAGCGGATCGAGCAGTACTTC. Encoded protein: CASSKQGLAGERIEQYF.